The source of this T cell receptor (beta chain) is a study of T cells in Graves' hyperthyroidism and ophthalmopathy. Across the whole study: Prior to any treatment, at the point of initial diagnosis, peripheral blood was collected.

CDR1 is SGHAT, CDR2 FQNNGV, per germline. The CDR3 has 16 residues. Unmatched junction bases numbered 4, after V lost 5 bases and J lost 3 bases. In making diagnoses, clinical symptoms, serum thyroxine and TRAb, thyroid ultrasound and orbital computed tomography were all used. RNA transcripts gave rise to amplified TCR beta CDR3 regions. A set of HTBI primers served as the primers for a first-round RT-PCR of the TCR CDR3. A single record per CDR3 protein comes from TCRdb applying MiXCR to the multiplex PCR reads. The profile covers 350,000 or so distinct CDR3 sequences, with 21% appearing a single time and over 40% taken by the ten largest.

The chain has TRBV11-2 and TRBJ2-3; TRBD2 agrees at 14 bases. Sequenced: blood. This clonotype was sampled from a woman aged 45-59 years with Graves' hyperthyroidism. CDR3 protein: CASSTWTSGRTDTQYF. As DNA, the CDR3 is TGTGCCAGCAGCACCTGGACTAGCGGGAGGACAGATACGCAGTATTTT.